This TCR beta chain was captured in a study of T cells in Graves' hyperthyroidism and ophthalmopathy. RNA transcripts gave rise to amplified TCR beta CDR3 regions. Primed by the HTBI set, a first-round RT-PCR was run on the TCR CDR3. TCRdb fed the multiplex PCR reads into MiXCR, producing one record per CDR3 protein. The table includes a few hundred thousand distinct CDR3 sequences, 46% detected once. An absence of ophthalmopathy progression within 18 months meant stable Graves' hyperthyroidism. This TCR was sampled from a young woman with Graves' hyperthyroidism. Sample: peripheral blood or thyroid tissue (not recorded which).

The CDR3 loop is CSSPPPTANYGYTF. The CDR3 DNA follows: TGCAGCTCACCACCGCCCACCGCTAACTATGGCTACACCTTC. The rearrangement uses TRBV29-1 and TRBJ1-2; unclear D gene. Germline V gene lookup returns CDR1 SQVTM and CDR2 ANQGSEA. The CDR3 runs to 14 residues. Deletions cut 8 bases from V and 0 bases from J, with 16 bases between.